These 5 T cell receptor beta chains came from one sample sequenced in a study of T-cell memory formation after mild COVID-19. TCRdb processed the 5' RACE reads anew with MiXCR; each CDR3 protein has one entry. The repertoire holds around 220,000 distinct CDR3 sequences, about 15% seen once, with around 3.4% in the top ten. The sequenced sample was PBMCs or a T cell subset sorted from them (not recorded which). The origin of the receptors is a man aged 18 to 29 who had mild COVID-19 (a few samples of this study predate the infection). Cell type and time point are not known.

The chain is built from TRBV2 and TRBJ2-3; D call uncertain. The germline V gene has CDR1 SNHLY and CDR2 FYNNEI. The CDR3 contains 13 residues. Between the trimmed V and J ends, which lost 10 bases and 2 bases, there was a span of 13 bases. The DNA for the CDR3 is TGTGCCACCAAAGGGATTATCACAGATACGCAGTATTTT. Its protein product is CATKGIITDTQYF.

This clonotype was found a few times. The chain carries TRBV19 and TRBJ2-3; 9 nucleotides line up with TRBD2. V lost 6 bases and J lost 1; bases outside the gene matches: 2. CDR3 length: 14 amino acids. Germline V gives CDR1 LNHDA, CDR2 SQIVND (reference sequence). The CDR3 bases are TGTGCCAGTAGGAAGCGGGGGGGCACAGATACGCAGTATTTT. Its protein is CASRKRGGTDTQYF.

This clonotype was detected ten times or more. The V and J genes are TRBV3-1 and TRBJ1-3; D gene unclear. Deletions cut 4 bases from V and 0 bases from J, with 7 bases between. There are 14 residues in the CDR3. Germline values: CDR1 LGHDT, CDR2 YNNKEL (reference sequence). The CDR3 coding sequence is TGTGCCAGCAGCCCGGGGAGCTCTGGAAACACCATATATTTT. This translates into CASSPGSSGNTIYF. The variable domain in full, with the rest retrieved from reference TRBV3-1 and TRBJ1-3, is DTAVSQTPKYLVTQMGNDKSIKCEQNLGHDTMYWYKQDSKKFLKIMFSYNNKELIINETVPNRFSPKSPDKAHLNLHINSLELGDSAVYFCASSPGSSGNTIYFGEGSWLTVV.

This rearrangement joins TRBV10-3 to TRBJ2-7; D is possibly TRBD1 (6 bases). The V end was cut by 2 bases, the J end by 7 bases, with 15 bases between. Looked up from germline, CDR1 is ENHRY and CDR2 is SYGVKD. This CDR3 region has 14 residues. CDR3 DNA sequence: TGTGCCATCAGTGAGCATGGCAGGGGTAGGGAGCAGTACTTC. Translated: CAISEHGRGREQYF.

This clonotype was counted between two and nine times. V and J are TRBV5-1 and TRBJ2-5; 8 bases line up with TRBD2. V shed 1 base and J 3 bases; nucleotides not matched to a gene: 2. Germline CDR1 is SGHRS and CDR2 is YFSETQ. The CDR3 covers 14 residues. The CDR3 sequence: CASSLIGGEETQYF. The CDR3 bases are TGCGCCAGCAGCTTGATCGGGGGGGAAGAGACCCAGTACTTC.